Shown below are 5 T cell receptor beta chains from a single sample sequenced in a study of blood T cell repertoires in COVID-19. Method: immunoSEQ multiplex PCR; TCRdb's copy keeps in-frame clones and lacks some. This table has roughly 110,000 clones, about 85% appearing once. The sample consisted of peripheral blood. The receptor set was obtained from a woman aged 60-75 years with COVID-19, enrolled during active disease.

This clone was seen a handful of times. The CDR3 protein is CASSSFSTDNQPQHF. CDR3 nucleotides: TGTGCCAGCAGTTCCTTTTCGACAGACAATCAGCCCCAGCATTTT. The chain combines TRBV7-9 with TRBJ1-5, with TRBD1 as a possible D gene (5 bases). V was shortened by 6 bases and J by 3 bases, with 15 bases between the two germline ends. The CDR3 extends over 15 amino acids. In germline, CDR1 is SEHNR, CDR2 FQNEAQ (reference sequence).

Comment on this clone: In the same sample, other DNA sequences code for this CDR3. This chain connects TRBV13 to TRBJ2-3; D call uncertain. The CDR3 length is 13 residues. Between the trimmed V and J ends, which lost 3 bases and 0 bases, there was a span of 4 bases. Germline V gives CDR1 PRHDT, CDR2 FYEKMQ (reference sequence). The CDR3, as DNA: TGTGCCAGCAGCTTTTCTAGCACAGATACGCAGTATTTT. Translated: CASSFSSTDTQYF.

The J gene is TRBJ1-4, the V gene TRBV5-4, with no clear D. The CDR3 is 16 amino acids. Germline V gene sequence: CDR1 SGHNT, CDR2 YYREEE (reference sequence). The germline V and J ends were trimmed by 4 bases and 0 bases, with 13 bases remaining between them. The CDR3 sequence is CASSHEGPATNEKLFF. CDR3 nucleotides: TGTGCCAGCAGCCATGAGGGTCCTGCAACTAATGAAAAACTGTTTTTT.

The chain uses TRBV7-8 and TRBJ1-1, with 8 bases identical to TRBD1. Germline V gene sequence: CDR1 SGHVS, CDR2 FQNEAQ. CDR3 size: 18 residues. Trimming at V came to 2 bases and at J to 1 base, leaving 12 bases not matched to a gene. CDR3 residues: CASSLIGQGEEGNTEAFF. DNA for the CDR3: TGTGCCAGCAGCTTAATTGGACAGGGAGAGGAGGGGAACACTGAAGCTTTCTTT.

V is TRBV5-1 and J is TRBJ2-5; D not resolved. The V end was cut by 1 base, the J end by 1 base, with 14 bases between. The CDR3 has 16 residues. Germline V gene lookup returns CDR1 SGHRS and CDR2 YFSETQ. The chain's CDR3 is CASSLLGRRIQETQYF. Written as DNA, the CDR3 is TGCGCCAGCAGCTTGTTAGGTCGGCGGATCCAAGAGACCCAGTACTTC.